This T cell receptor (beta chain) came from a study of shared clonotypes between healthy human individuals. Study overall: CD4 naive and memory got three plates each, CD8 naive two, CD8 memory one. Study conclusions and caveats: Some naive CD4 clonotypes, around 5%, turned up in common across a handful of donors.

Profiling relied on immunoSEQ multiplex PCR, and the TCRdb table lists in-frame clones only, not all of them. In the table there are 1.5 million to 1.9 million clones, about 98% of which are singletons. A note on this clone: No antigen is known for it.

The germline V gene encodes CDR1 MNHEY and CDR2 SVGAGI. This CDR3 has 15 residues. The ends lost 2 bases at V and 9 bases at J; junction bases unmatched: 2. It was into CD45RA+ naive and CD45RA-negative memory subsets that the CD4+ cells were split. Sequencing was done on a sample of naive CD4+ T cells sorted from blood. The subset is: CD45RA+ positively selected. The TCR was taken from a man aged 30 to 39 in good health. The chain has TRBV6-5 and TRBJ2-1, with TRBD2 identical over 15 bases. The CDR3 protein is CASSYGTSGRSEQFF. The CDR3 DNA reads TGTGCCAGCAGTTACGGGACTAGCGGGAGGAGTGAGCAGTTCTTC.